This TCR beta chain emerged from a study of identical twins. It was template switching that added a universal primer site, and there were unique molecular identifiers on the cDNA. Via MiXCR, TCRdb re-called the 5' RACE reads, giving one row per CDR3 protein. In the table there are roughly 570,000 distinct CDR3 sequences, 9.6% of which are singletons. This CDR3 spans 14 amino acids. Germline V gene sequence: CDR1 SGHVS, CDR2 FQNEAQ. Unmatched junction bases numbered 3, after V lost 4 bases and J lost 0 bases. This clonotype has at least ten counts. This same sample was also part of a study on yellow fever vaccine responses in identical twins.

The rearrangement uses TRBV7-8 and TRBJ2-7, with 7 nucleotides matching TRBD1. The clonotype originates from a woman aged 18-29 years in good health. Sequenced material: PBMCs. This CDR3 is CASSSNRGSYEQYF. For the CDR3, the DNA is TGTGCCAGCAGCTCCAACAGGGGCTCCTACGAGCAGTACTTC. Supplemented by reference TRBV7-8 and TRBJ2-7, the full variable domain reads GAGVSQSPRYKVAKRGQDVALRCDPISGHVSLFWYQQALGQGPEFLTYFQNEAQLDKSGLPSDRFFAERPEGSVSTLKIQRTQQEDSAVYLCASSSNRGSYEQYFGPGTRLTVT.